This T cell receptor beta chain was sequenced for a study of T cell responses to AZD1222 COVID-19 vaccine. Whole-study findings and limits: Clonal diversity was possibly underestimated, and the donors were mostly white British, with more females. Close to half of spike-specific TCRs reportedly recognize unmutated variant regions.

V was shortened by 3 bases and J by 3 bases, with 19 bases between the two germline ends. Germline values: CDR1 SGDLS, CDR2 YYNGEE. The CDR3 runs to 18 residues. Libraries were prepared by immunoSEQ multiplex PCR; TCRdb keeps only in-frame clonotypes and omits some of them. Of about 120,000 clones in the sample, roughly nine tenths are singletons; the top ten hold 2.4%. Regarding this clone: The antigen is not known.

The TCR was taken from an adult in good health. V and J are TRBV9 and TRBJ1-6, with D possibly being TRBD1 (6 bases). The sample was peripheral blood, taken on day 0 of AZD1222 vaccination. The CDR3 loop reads CASSATRDIGLYNSPLHF. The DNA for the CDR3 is TGTGCCAGCAGCGCCACCCGGGACATCGGGCTCTATAATTCACCCCTCCACTTT.